Sequencing of this T cell receptor beta chain was carried out in a study of T-cell reconstitution after alpha-beta-depleted transplantation in children. This clonotype was counted at least ten times. Preparation of the TCRbeta library was carried out with unique molecular identifiers. TCRdb redid the calling of the PCR reads with MiXCR, one entry per CDR3 protein. The table has around 200,000 distinct CDR3 sequences, 6% to 7% seen once. The sequence came from a human donor who donated a stem cell graft to a child with Wiskott-Aldrich syndrome. Specimen: PBMCs from the stem cell graft donor, collected from the stem cell graft.

CDR3: CSAGETGYPSEQYF. The DNA of the CDR3 is TGCAGTGCAGGCGAAACAGGGTATCCTTCGGAGCAGTACTTC. This chain connects TRBV20-1 to TRBJ2-7, with D perhaps matching TRBD1 (6 bases). In germline, CDR1 is DFQATT, CDR2 SNEGSKA (reference sequence). V was trimmed by 6 bases and J by 7 bases, leaving 22 bases between them. This CDR3 region has 14 residues.